Described below is a single T cell receptor (beta chain) sequence and its context. Its matching antigen is unknown. Germline V gene data show CDR1 as SQVTM and CDR2 as ANQGSEA. The CDR3 has 12 amino acids. V gave up 4 bases and J gave up 9 bases, with 12 bases separating them. Using its own MiXCR run on the 5' RACE reads, TCRdb lists one record per CDR3 protein. Of roughly 750,000 distinct CDR3 sequences listed, 20% to 25% were seen once; the top ten hold roughly 4%. The data derive from a study of identical twins. Study findings and constraints: The study drew conclusions from cross-sectional statistical analysis, not from following the same donors.

A further study also used this sample, focusing on T cells expressing NK-cell markers. That investigation notes: The study drew TCR beta repertoires from sorted CD3+CD56+NKG2C+, CD3+CD56+NKG2C- and CD3+CD56-NKG2C+ T cells.

The origin of this receptor is a woman aged 18-29 years in good health. This sequence joins TRBV29-1 and TRBJ1-4; possible D gene TRBD1, 5 bases. Sequencing used PBMCs. CDR3 loop: CSVAYDSQKLFF. The DNA for the CDR3 is TGCAGCGTTGCGTATGACAGCCAAAAACTGTTTTTT. Supplemented by reference TRBV29-1 and TRBJ1-4, the full variable domain reads SAVISQKPSRDICQRGTSLTIQCQVDSQVTMMFWYRQQPGQSLTLIATANQGSEATYESGFVIDKFPISRPNLTFSTLTVSNMSPEDSSIYLCSVAYDSQKLFFGSGTQLSVL.